This T cell receptor beta chain was sequenced for a study of blood T cells in healthy people across ages. The wider study: There was about one barcoded beta molecule captured by template switching per two T cells. General observations from the study: Considered underestimates were the diversity estimates obtained from one million T cells.

Using a J-beta primer mix together with a sample-barcoded 5' primer, a second PCR was run for about 6 to 11 cycles. Each cDNA molecule was tagged by a template-switch adaptor that had 12 random nucleotides. TCRdb used MiXCR to reprocess the 5' RACE reads, holding one entry per CDR3 protein. The profile covers over 550,000 distinct CDR3 sequences, with 25% to 35% appearing a single time and less than 20% taken by the ten largest. This clonotype has just a few counts. The antigen is not known. After removal of 4 bases from V and 5 bases from J, the junction contained 7 bases not matched to a gene. The germline CDR1 and CDR2 sequences are SGHKS and YYEKEE (reference sequence). The CDR3 runs 14 residues.

This rearrangement joins TRBV5-5 to TRBJ1-1, with 8 bases lining up with TRBD1. The TCR sequence derives from a woman aged 80 or older in good health. The sample consisted of blood. The CDR3 nucleotides read TGTGCCAGCAGCGAAACAGGGGGTCGGACTGAAGCTTTCTTT. It codes for CASSETGGRTEAFF.